What follows are 28 T cell receptor beta chains derived from one specimen sequenced in a study of blood T cell repertoires in COVID-19. Generated by immunoSEQ multiplex PCR, the TCRdb table keeps only in-frame clones and is missing some. The sample consists of fewer than 110,000 clones, 70% to 90% of them appearing once. Sequencing was done on a sample of peripheral blood. Receptors were obtained from a woman aged 60-75 years with acute or convalescent COVID-19.

J is TRBJ2-3 and V is TRBV7-3, with 10 bases fitting TRBD2. Per germline, CDR1 SGHTA and CDR2 FQGTGA. V lost 4 bases and J lost 4; bases outside the gene matches: 8. The CDR3 is made up of 16 amino acids. CDR3: CASSYLAGDGADTQYF. The CDR3 nucleotides are TGTGCCAGCAGCTACCTAGCGGGAGATGGGGCAGATACGCAGTATTTT.

The J gene is TRBJ1-2, the V gene TRBV5-1; TRBD1 matches 9 bases. Germline CDR1 SGHRS, CDR2 YFSETQ. The J segment lost 7 bases and the V segment lost 4 bases, leaving 8 bases of the junction unmatched. CDR3 length: 14 amino acids. CDR3 in amino acids: CASSLGGQGVGYTF. In nucleotides, the CDR3 is TGCGCCAGCAGCCTCGGGGGACAGGGCGTTGGCTACACCTTC.

Details on this clone: Other DNA sequences from this sample encode an identical CDR3 as well. The chain joins TRBV6-5 to TRBJ1-1, with 9 nucleotides matching TRBD1. This CDR3 region has 16 residues. Germline V gives CDR1 MNHEY, CDR2 SVGAGI. Trimming cost V 0 bases and J 1 base; bases outside gene matches: 3. Here the CDR3 DNA reads TGTGCCAGCAGTTACTCTTTGACAGGGGGGAACACTGAAGCTTTCTTT. Translated, it gives CASSYSLTGGNTEAFF.

This clone was counted once. The chain carries TRBV4-2 and TRBJ2-2; 7 nucleotides match TRBD1. The V and J ends lost 1 base and 3 bases, in that order; junction bases with no gene match: 2. The CDR3 has 15 amino acids. Germline V CDR1 and CDR2: LGHNA, YNFKEQ. CDR3 DNA: TGTGCCAGCAGCCAAGTGGGACAGTACACCGGGGAGCTGTTTTTT. It specifies CASSQVGQYTGELFF.

This clone was detected once. The chain recombines TRBV5-4 with TRBJ2-7, with 12 bases lining up with TRBD1. Germline V gene sequence: CDR1 SGHNT, CDR2 YYREEE (reference sequence). CDR3 length: 15 amino acids. With 2 bases clipped from V and 7 bases from J, the junction kept 7 bases outside the gene matches. The CDR3 coding sequence is TGTGCCAGCAGCTTACCGGGACAGGGGGCGCGGGAGCAGTACTTC. Translating it yields CASSLPGQGAREQYF.

The chain joins TRBV19 to TRBJ1-1, with TRBD1 matching 8 bases. J was trimmed by 4 bases and V by 0 bases; bases with no gene match: 4. The CDR3 has 15 residues. CDR1 is LNHDA and CDR2 is SQIVND in the germline V gene (reference sequence). The CDR3 spells CASSIEPGGFTEAFF. Written as DNA, the CDR3 is TGTGCCAGTAGTATAGAGCCAGGGGGCTTCACTGAAGCTTTCTTT.

This chain connects TRBV28 to TRBJ1-2; a possible D gene is TRBD1 (6 bases). The germline CDR1 and CDR2 sequences are MDHEN and SYDVKM. The CDR3 contains 15 residues. V gave up 5 bases and J gave up 4 bases, with 17 bases separating them. In DNA form, the CDR3 reads TGTGCCAGCAGTCCCCCCTCGACAGGCATCTATGGCTACACCTTC. Amino acids: CASSPPSTGIYGYTF.

The rearrangement joins TRBV3-1 (or the pseudogene TRBV3-2) to TRBJ1-5, with D tentatively TRBD1 (6 bases). CDR3 length: 14 amino acids. Germline assignment: CDR1 LGHDT and CDR2 YNNKEL (reference sequence). Trimming stripped 1 base from V and 7 bases from J, with 11 bases between. The DNA of the CDR3 is TGTGCCAGCAGCCAAGGGACAGAGAGCCAGCCCCAGCATTTT. The encoded protein is CASSQGTESQPQHF.

This chain connects TRBV29-1 to TRBJ1-1, with 10 bases identical to TRBD1. The CDR3 contains 13 residues. V lost 6 bases to trimming and J lost 6 bases; unmatched junction nucleotides: 7. Germline lookup yields CDR1 SQVTM and CDR2 ANQGSEA. CDR3 residues: CSVGTGDVAEAFF. CDR3 in DNA: TGCAGCGTCGGGACAGGGGACGTCGCTGAAGCTTTCTTT.

The rearrangement joins TRBV5-4 to TRBJ2-7; 13 bases match TRBD2. The ends lost 3 bases at V and 0 bases at J; junction bases unmatched: 3. The V gene's germline CDR1 is SGHNT and CDR2 YYREEE (reference sequence). The CDR3 spans 16 residues. CDR3 region: CASSSGLAGLSYEQYF. Here the CDR3 DNA reads TGTGCCAGCAGCTCGGGACTAGCGGGGCTCTCCTACGAGCAGTACTTC.

J is TRBJ1-3 and V is TRBV6-5, with D uncertain. The CDR3 loop spans 15 amino acids. Germline V gene data show CDR1 as MNHEY and CDR2 as SVGAGI. V was pared by 5 bases and J by 2 bases, with 13 bases between. The CDR3 reads CASSPQVLTGNTIYF. CDR3 in DNA: TGTGCCAGCAGTCCCCAGGTCTTGACTGGAAACACCATATATTTT.

V and J are TRBV7-8 and TRBJ1-6, with TRBD1 matching over 8 bases. Trimming cost V 2 bases and J 10 bases; bases outside gene matches: 7. The CDR3 consists of 15 residues. CDR1 SGHVS and CDR2 FQNEAQ come from the germline V gene. The CDR3 region is CASSLQGTGRSPLHF. In nucleotides, the CDR3 is TGTGCCAGCAGCTTACAGGGGACAGGAAGGTCACCCCTCCACTTT. Based on the CDR3 plus reference TRBV7-8 and TRBJ1-6, the full variable domain is GAGVSQSPRYKVAKRGQDVALRCDPISGHVSLFWYQQALGQGPEFLTYFQNEAQLDKSGLPSDRFFAERPEGSVSTLKIQRTQQEDSAVYLCASSLQGTGRSPLHFGNGTRLTVT.

This CDR3 reads CAIGQGVTEAFF. The CDR3, as DNA: TGTGCCATCGGTCAGGGGGTCACTGAAGCTTTCTTT. The chain is built from TRBV10-3 and TRBJ1-1, with 7 bases lining up with TRBD1. The junction had 4 bases not matched to a gene; V was cut back by 8 bases and J by 4 bases. There are 12 residues in the CDR3. Germline CDR1 and CDR2: ENHRY and SYGVKD.

Of note for this clone: Other DNA sequences in this sample translate to the same CDR3. V usage is TRBV11-2 and J usage is TRBJ1-1; the D gene is possibly TRBD1 (6 bases). Germline-derived CDR1 and CDR2 are SGHAT and FQNNGV. This CDR3 is built from 13 residues. The V gene lost 5 bases and the J gene lost 2 bases, with 9 bases spanning the gap. This CDR3 reads CASSTTGNTEAFF. The CDR3 DNA reads TGTGCCAGCAGCACGACAGGTAACACTGAAGCTTTCTTT.

This clone was observed once. The chain is built from TRBV15 and TRBJ1-1, with a tentative D call TRBD1 (6 bases). Trimming shortened V by 1 base and J by 1 base, and 13 bases separated the two germline ends. Per the germline V gene, CDR1 is LNHNV and CDR2 is YYDKDF (reference sequence). The CDR3 has 16 residues. The CDR3 sequence: CATSRGARGSNTEAFF. The CDR3 DNA is TGTGCCACCAGCAGAGGGGCCAGGGGTTCGAACACTGAAGCTTTCTTT.

V gene TRBV7-2 combines with J gene TRBJ2-1; 8 positions match TRBD2. Per the germline V gene, CDR1 is SGHTA and CDR2 is FQGNSA. CDR3 size: 18 residues. V lost 3 bases and J lost 6; bases outside the gene matches: 16. The CDR3 region is CASSFDLEESGRSNEQFF. In nucleotides, the CDR3 is TGTGCCAGCAGCTTTGACCTTGAGGAAAGCGGGAGAAGCAATGAGCAGTTCTTC. The full variable domain, its missing parts supplied by reference TRBV7-2 and TRBJ2-1, is GAGVSQSPSNKVTEKGKDVELRCDPISGHTALYWYRQSLGQGLEFLIYFQGNSAPDKSGLPSDRFSAERTGGSVSTLTIQRTQQEDSAVYLCASSFDLEESGRSNEQFFGPGTRLTVL.

This clone was seen only once. The CDR3 spells CASRAGDSHEQYF. In nucleotides, the CDR3 is TGTGCCAGCAGAGCGGGAGATAGCCACGAGCAGTACTTC. The V and J genes are TRBV6-5 and TRBJ2-7, with 8 bases matching TRBD2. Trimming removed 6 bases from V and 5 bases from J; junction bases left unmatched: 6. CDR3 size: 13 residues. Germline V gives CDR1 MNHEY, CDR2 SVGAGI.

This chain links TRBV3-1 (or the pseudogene TRBV3-2) with TRBJ1-3; no reliable D call. The V gene lost 0 bases and the J gene lost 7 bases, with 4 bases spanning the gap. Germline CDR1 reads LGHDT; CDR2 reads YNNKEL (reference sequence). This CDR3 spans 12 amino acids. CDR3: CASSQEQNTIYF. The CDR3 DNA follows: TGTGCCAGCAGCCAAGAACAGAACACCATATATTTT.

This clone was seen a single time. The CDR3 DNA sequence: TGTGCCAGCAGCCGTCCTACTAGCGTCTCCTACAATGAGCAGTTCTTC. Translated: CASSRPTSVSYNEQFF. This chain connects TRBV7-9 to TRBJ2-1; TRBD2 matches at 7 bases. Trimming cost V 5 bases and J 0 bases; bases outside gene matches: 7. The CDR3 is made up of 16 amino acids. Germline V gene sequence: CDR1 SEHNR, CDR2 FQNEAQ (reference sequence).

The chain links TRBV28 to TRBJ2-7; weak D call: TRBD2 (8 bases). Germline V CDR1 and CDR2: MDHEN, SYDVKM. V was shortened by 6 bases and J by 4 bases, with 19 bases between the two germline ends. The CDR3 length is 15 residues. As DNA, the CDR3 is TGTGCCAGCAGCCACTCGGGAGGGGGCGGATACGAGCAGTACTTC. Translation: CASSHSGGGGYEQYF.

V and J are TRBV2 and TRBJ1-2; weak D call: TRBD1 (5 bases). Between the trimmed V and J ends, which lost 6 bases and 0 bases, there was a span of 11 bases. Per the germline V gene, CDR1 is SNHLY and CDR2 is FYNNEI. This CDR3 has 14 residues. The CDR3: CASSRQNTNYGYTF. For the CDR3, the DNA is TGTGCCAGCAGCCGACAGAACACTAACTATGGCTACACCTTC.

The chain couples TRBV28 to TRBJ1-5, with 8 bases lining up with TRBD1. Germline values: CDR1 MDHEN, CDR2 SYDVKM. This CDR3 is 15 amino acids long. J gave up 7 bases and V 2 bases, and 7 bases lay outside the gene matches. The chain's CDR3 is CASSLGQGAKQPQHF. The DNA for the CDR3 is TGTGCCAGCAGTTTAGGGCAGGGGGCAAAGCAGCCCCAGCATTTT. Full variable domain (outside the CDR3, taken from reference TRBV28 and TRBJ1-5): DVKVTQSSRYLVKRTGEKVFLECVQDMDHENMFWYRQDPGLGLRLIYFSYDVKMKEKGDIPEGYSVSREKKERFSLILESASTNQTSMYLCASSLGQGAKQPQHFGDGTRLSIL.

The chain uses TRBV30 and TRBJ1-1, with a possible D match to TRBD1 (6 bases). Trimming took off 1 base at V and 4 bases at J, with 13 bases between the two ends. This CDR3 is built from 14 residues. Germline loops: CDR1 GTSNPN, CDR2 SVGIG (reference sequence). CDR3 sequence (DNA): TGTGCCTGGAGTGGATCAGGGGACATCACTGAAGCTTTCTTT. The encoded protein is CAWSGSGDITEAFF.

The chain has TRBV3-1 (or the pseudogene TRBV3-2) and TRBJ2-1, with a weak D call TRBD2 (6 bases). Per germline, CDR1 LGHDT and CDR2 YNNKEL (reference sequence). V lost 1 base and J 7 bases, leaving 11 bases between the germline ends. This CDR3 has 14 amino acids. In nucleotides, the CDR3 is TGTGCCAGCAGCCAAGCTACTAGCACTAATGAGCAGTTCTTC. It encodes CASSQATSTNEQFF.

V usage is TRBV3-1 (or the pseudogene TRBV3-2) and J usage is TRBJ1-3; a weak D match, TRBD1 (6 bases). This CDR3 is built from 18 residues. Germline CDR1 LGHDT, CDR2 YNNKEL (reference sequence). The V and J ends lost 0 bases and 2 bases respectively, with 17 bases between them. CDR3 in amino acids: CASSQDTPVTGTGNTIYF. CDR3 bases: TGTGCCAGCAGCCAAGACACTCCCGTAACAGGGACTGGAAACACCATATATTTT.

The chain has TRBV5-1 and TRBJ2-5, with 10 nucleotides matching TRBD2. V gave up 4 bases and J gave up 1 base; unmatched junction bases: 7. The CDR3 is 16 residues long. From germline, CDR1 is SGHRS and CDR2 YFSETQ. This CDR3 reads CASSLSGRALQETQYF. Here the CDR3 DNA reads TGCGCCAGCAGCCTCAGCGGGAGGGCCCTCCAAGAGACCCAGTACTTC.

This chain connects TRBV9 to TRBJ2-3; 7 bases match TRBD1. V trimming: 4 bases; J trimming: 3 bases; junction bases outside the gene matches: 11. The germline gives CDR1 SGDLS, CDR2 YYNGEE. This CDR3 has 16 amino acids. In nucleotides, the CDR3 is TGTGCCAGCAGCTCAAAAGGGGGCAGGGAGACAGATACGCAGTATTTT. It codes for CASSSKGGRETDTQYF.

The chain has TRBV7-2 and TRBJ1-5; tentative D call: TRBD1 (6 bases). Trimming took off 5 bases at V and 0 bases at J, with 17 bases between the two ends. From germline, CDR1 is SGHTA and CDR2 FQGNSA. The CDR3 length is 17 residues. The CDR3 reads CASSPQGGGLSNQPQHF. For the CDR3, the DNA is TGTGCCAGCAGCCCCCAAGGTGGGGGCCTTAGCAATCAGCCCCAGCATTTT. Drawing the rest from reference TRBV7-2 and TRBJ1-5, the complete variable domain is GAGVSQSPSNKVTEKGKDVELRCDPISGHTALYWYRQSLGQGLEFLIYFQGNSAPDKSGLPSDRFSAERTGGSVSTLTIQRTQQEDSAVYLCASSPQGGGLSNQPQHFGDGTRLSIL.